This TCR beta chain was recovered during a study of OX40 agonist ivuxolimab in advanced cancers. As for the study in general: Dose-escalation cases comprised hepatocellular carcinoma, melanoma, renal cell or head and neck cancer.

General observations from the study: No antigen was identified for the clonally expanded peripheral T cells.

Comments on this clone: The target antigen is unknown.

The assay was immunoSEQ multiplex PCR, and TCRdb's table has in-frame clones only and misses some. This table has about 27,000 clones, about nine tenths appearing once. The specimen was CD4+ or CD8+ T cells sorted from blood, collected in a trial of the OX40 agonist ivuxolimab. This TCR was recovered from an adult with an advanced solid tumor such as melanoma, head and neck, liver or kidney cancer.

CDR3 nucleotides: TGTGCCAGCAGCGTAGGTCTAGCGGGGGGGCTTCTGGAGACCCAGTACTTC. Amino acids: CASSVGLAGGLLETQYF. The chain joins TRBV9 to TRBJ2-5; 12 bases align to TRBD2. The CDR3 consists of 17 residues. Germline V lookup: CDR1 SGDLS, CDR2 YYNGEE. The V and J ends lost 0 bases and 5 bases, in that order; junction bases with no gene match: 8.